Presented here are 23 T cell receptor beta chains from one specimen sequenced in a study of blood T cells in healthy people across ages. A second 7 to 11 cycle PCR used barcoded and J-beta primers. TCRdb reprocessed the 5' RACE reads via MiXCR and lists one record per CDR3 protein. The table records around 670,000 distinct CDR3 sequences, about 30% of them present only once. Sequenced input: blood. The receptors shown here come from a woman aged 80 or over in good health.

This clonotype was seen repeatedly, ten times or more. The V call is TRBV5-5, the J call TRBJ2-5, with no clear D. Trimming shortened V by 1 base and J by 4 bases, and 8 bases separated the two germline ends. The length of the CDR3 is 13 residues. Germline V CDR1 and CDR2: SGHKS, YYEKEE (reference sequence). CDR3: CASSLRTRETQYF. The DNA of the CDR3 is TGTGCCAGCAGCTTGCGTACCCGAGAGACCCAGTACTTC.

The chain combines TRBV6-2 or TRBV6-3 with TRBJ1-1; 8 nucleotides line up with TRBD1. Per germline, CDR1 MNHEY and CDR2 SVGEGT. The CDR3 is 15 residues long. Trimming removed 1 base from V and 2 bases from J; junction bases left unmatched: 3. CDR3 residues: CASSYFGQGNTEAFF. CDR3 DNA sequence: TGTGCCAGCAGTTACTTCGGACAGGGAAACACTGAAGCTTTCTTT.

This clonotype has a handful of counts. A junction boundary mismatches the germline segment, possibly from a read error. The chain joins TRBV7-9 to TRBJ2-6, with TRBD1 as a possible D gene (5 bases). From germline, CDR1 is SEHNR and CDR2 FQNEAQ (reference sequence). This CDR3 region has 16 residues. This CDR3 reads CASSLGQLSGASVLTF. For the CDR3, the DNA is TGTGCCAGCAGCTTAGGACAGCTCTCTGGGGCCAGCGTCCTGACTTTC.

This clonotype was seen at least ten times. The junction does not match germline at one end; this may be a read error. The rearrangement links TRBV5-1 to TRBJ1-5; no clear D. This CDR3 has 15 residues. The germline CDR1 and CDR2 sequences are SGHRS and YFSETQ. CDR3 sequence reads: CASSLVGDSNQPQHF. The CDR3 DNA reads as TGTGCCAGCAGCTTAGTCGGGGATAGCAATCAGCCCCAGCATTTT.

This clonotype showed up just a few times. V usage is TRBV29-1 and J usage is TRBJ1-4, with 7 positions matching TRBD1. The CDR3 contains 13 residues. The germline V gene has CDR1 SQVTM and CDR2 ANQGSEA. J gave up 4 bases and V 7 bases, and 6 bases lay outside the gene matches. This CDR3 reads CSAWTGGNEKLFF. The CDR3, as DNA: TGCAGCGCATGGACAGGAGGTAATGAAAAACTGTTTTTT.

The table lists this clonotype with a few counts. This clone may be a read error of a much larger clone one base away. The rearrangement links TRBV5-1 to TRBJ1-2; D is perhaps TRBD1 (5 bases). The V gene's germline CDR1 is SGHRS and CDR2 YFSETQ. This CDR3 has 13 amino acids. This CDR3 is CAGSPQGESGYTF. The CDR3 coding sequence is TGCGCCGGCAGCCCGCAGGGTGAGAGTGGCTACACCTTC.

About this clonotype: Being one base from a much bigger clone, this may be a read error. CDR3 protein: CGARRSEGSYNSPLHF. The CDR3 DNA sequence: TGCGGTGCTAGGAGGTCGGAGGGGTCCTATAATTCACCCCTCCACTTT. The chain carries TRBV20-1 and TRBJ1-6, with D maybe TRBD1 (5 bases). The CDR3 sequence is 16 residues long. Germline V lookup: CDR1 DFQATT, CDR2 SNEGSKA (reference sequence).

A word on this clonotype: A read error is possible here, since a much larger clone lies one base away. V gene TRBV27 combines with J gene TRBJ2-3; D tentatively fits TRBD1 or TRBD2 (5 bases each). CDR3 length equals 14 residues. CDR1 is MNHEY and CDR2 is SMNVEV in the germline V gene (reference sequence). CDR3 residues: CAGSFRENTDTQYF. The CDR3 DNA follows: TGTGCCGGCAGTTTCAGGGAGAACACAGATACGCAGTATTTT.

This clonotype was found many times. The V call is TRBV28, the J call TRBJ2-1; TRBD1 is a possible D gene (5 bases). Germline CDR1 and CDR2: MDHEN and SYDVKM. This CDR3 has 15 residues. Trimming left V 5 bases short and J 0 bases short, with 11 bases between. CDR3 region: CASSIPRGSYNEQFF. CDR3 DNA sequence: TGTGCCAGCAGTATCCCAAGGGGCTCCTACAATGAGCAGTTCTTC.

This clonotype has a count of ten or more. The chain uses TRBV6-6 and TRBJ1-5, with TRBD1 as a possible D gene (6 bases). The germline CDR1 and CDR2 sequences are MNHNY and SVGAGI (reference sequence). This CDR3 has 16 amino acids. V gave up 5 bases and J gave up 6 bases, with 20 bases separating them. The DNA of the CDR3 is TGTGCCAGCAGTCTCCCGGGAACAGGGACAAGTCAGCCCCAGCATTTT. Its protein is CASSLPGTGTSQPQHF.

In this sample, this clonotype turned up many times. The chain couples TRBV7-2 to TRBJ2-1; 14 bases map to TRBD2. The CDR3 runs 14 residues. Germline-derived CDR1 and CDR2 are SGHTA and FQGNSA. V shed 8 bases, J shed 5 bases, and the junction held 2 bases outside the gene matches. The CDR3 region has the DNA TGTGCCAGCGGACTAGCGGGGGGTAACAATGAGCAGTTCTTC. Its protein product is CASGLAGGNNEQFF.

The chain carries TRBV7-2 and TRBJ2-3; 7 bases fit TRBD1. The CDR3 sequence is 15 residues long. Germline V gene sequence: CDR1 SGHTA, CDR2 FQGNSA. V shed 5 bases, J shed 14 bases, and the junction held 19 bases outside the gene matches. CDR3 in amino acids: CASSLSSGGGEKLYF. CDR3 in DNA: TGTGCCAGCAGCCTCTCTTCAGGGGGTGGTGAAAAACTGTATTTT. Based on the CDR3 plus reference TRBV7-2 and TRBJ2-3, the full variable domain is GAGVSQSPSNKVTEKGKDVELRCDPISGHTALYWYRQSLGQGLEFLIYFQGNSAPDKSGLPSDRFSAERTGGSVSTLTIQRTQQEDSAVYLCASSLSSGGGEKLYFGPGTRLTVL.

This clonotype was recorded at least ten times. This chain joins TRBV5-1 and TRBJ2-3; D tentatively reads TRBD1 or TRBD2 (5 bases each). From germline, CDR1 is SGHRS and CDR2 YFSETQ. CDR3 size: 14 residues. Trimming took off 4 bases at V and 5 bases at J, with 14 bases between the two ends. The CDR3 region has the DNA TGCGCCAGCAGCAAACGGGGCGCGGTAGATACGCAGTATTTT. Its protein product is CASSKRGAVDTQYF.

The chain links TRBV5-1 to TRBJ1-5; no definite D call. Germline V CDR1 and CDR2: SGHRS, YFSETQ. The CDR3 has 15 amino acids. V lost 0 bases to trimming and J lost 0 bases, with 7 bases between them. CDR3 region: CASSLEWGSNQPQHF. The CDR3, as DNA: TGCGCCAGCAGCTTGGAATGGGGTAGCAATCAGCCCCAGCATTTT.

Turning to this clonotype: A single base separates this from a much larger clone, so it may be a read error. This chain joins TRBV6-2 or TRBV6-3 and TRBJ2-1; D not certain. The DNA end favors TRBJ2-7, so the J call may be wrong. CDR1 is MNHEY, CDR2 SVGEGT, per germline. This CDR3 has 13 amino acids. This CDR3 reads CASSPALHNEQYF. DNA of the CDR3: TGTGCCAGCAGCCCGGCCCTCCACAATGAGCAGTACTTC.

This clonotype was found many times. This rearrangement joins TRBV7-2 to TRBJ1-5; tentative D call: TRBD1 (6 bases). The CDR3 is 15 residues long. Trimming took 1 base from V and 4 from J, leaving 11 bases between them. Germline V gives CDR1 SGHTA, CDR2 FQGNSA. The CDR3 loop reads CASSLGGTQNQPQHF. DNA of the CDR3: TGTGCCAGCAGCTTAGGCGGGACACAGAATCAGCCCCAGCATTTT.

This clonotype was seen more than once but under ten times. The chain links TRBV7-2 to TRBJ1-2, with D maybe TRBD1 (5 bases). The V gene's germline CDR1 is SGHTA and CDR2 FQGNSA. The V gene lost 7 bases and the J gene lost 6 bases, with 15 bases spanning the gap. This CDR3 comprises 13 residues. CDR3 residues: CASTTPGFDGYTF. CDR3 DNA: TGTGCCAGCACCACCCCAGGGTTTGATGGCTACACCTTC.

For this clonotype: A read error may be the cause here, since a much bigger clone is one base away. The rearrangement joins TRBV20-1 to TRBJ2-5; D is possibly TRBD1 (5 bases). CDR1 is DFQATT and CDR2 is SNEGSKA in the germline V gene (reference sequence). The CDR3 contains 11 residues. The DNA for the CDR3 is TGCAGCCCCAGGGTAAGTGAGACCCAGTACTTC. It translates to CSPRVSETQYF.

The sample holds many counts of this clonotype. The chain combines TRBV18 with TRBJ2-7; tentatively, D is TRBD1 (6 bases). V lost 2 bases and J 3 bases, leaving 14 bases between the germline ends. The CDR3 has 15 amino acids. CDR1 is KGHSH and CDR2 is LQKENI in the germline V gene. The CDR3 DNA reads as TGTGCCAGCTCACCATTCGCTCAGGGGATCTACGAGCAGTACTTC. Protein: CASSPFAQGIYEQYF.

This chain links TRBV9 with TRBJ1-6; 9 nucleotides align to TRBD1. The CDR3 consists of 18 residues. CDR1 SGDLS and CDR2 YYNGEE come from the germline V gene. V was clipped by 6 bases and J by 7 bases; unmatched bases: 17. This CDR3 reads CASNVGGGTGSSNSPLHF. The CDR3 DNA reads as TGTGCCAGCAACGTCGGAGGCGGGACAGGGTCCTCCAATTCACCCCTCCACTTT. Full variable domain (rest looked up from reference TRBV9 and TRBJ1-6): DSGVTQTPKHLITATGQRVTLRCSPRSGDLSVYWYQQSLDQGLQFLIQYYNGEERAKGNILERFSAQQFPDLHSELNLSSLELGDSALYFCASNVGGGTGSSNSPLHFGNGTRLTVT.

The chain is built from TRBV6-1 and TRBJ1-6; 8 bases map to TRBD1. Germline V gene sequence: CDR1 MNHNS, CDR2 SASEGT. CDR3 length equals 18 residues. J was trimmed by 5 bases and V by 5 bases; bases with no gene match: 14. Here the CDR3 DNA reads TGTGCCAGCAGTCGGACAGGGTTTTCGGGAGTCGATAATTCACCCCTCCACTTT. This sequence encodes CASSRTGFSGVDNSPLHF.

The chain recombines TRBV28 with TRBJ2-7; D unclear. CDR3 length: 15 amino acids. CDR1 and CDR2 from the germline V gene are MDHEN and SYDVKM. V was cut by 7 bases and J by 2 bases, with 18 bases left in between. DNA for the CDR3: TGTGCCAGCACCTTTGGTGGCGGATCCCCCTACGAGCAGTACTTC. Its translation: CASTFGGGSPYEQYF.

This clonotype showed up just a few times. The rearrangement links TRBV15 to TRBJ2-1; TRBD2 matches at 9 bases. This CDR3 comprises 17 residues. The germline V gene has CDR1 LNHNV and CDR2 YYDKDF (reference sequence). After removal of 1 base from V and 5 bases from J, the junction contained 9 bases not matched to a gene. DNA of the CDR3: TGTGCCACCAGCAGAGCCCGGATTAGCGGGAGTGACAATGAGCAGTTCTTC. The encoded protein is CATSRARISGSDNEQFF. The full variable domain, in which reference TRBV15 and TRBJ2-1 provide the parts outside the CDR3, is DAMVIQNPRYQVTQFGKPVTLSCSQTLNHNVMYWYQQKSSQAPKLLFHYYDKDFNNEADTPDNFQSRRPNTSFCFLDIRSPGLGDTAMYLCATSRARISGSDNEQFFGPGTRLTVL.